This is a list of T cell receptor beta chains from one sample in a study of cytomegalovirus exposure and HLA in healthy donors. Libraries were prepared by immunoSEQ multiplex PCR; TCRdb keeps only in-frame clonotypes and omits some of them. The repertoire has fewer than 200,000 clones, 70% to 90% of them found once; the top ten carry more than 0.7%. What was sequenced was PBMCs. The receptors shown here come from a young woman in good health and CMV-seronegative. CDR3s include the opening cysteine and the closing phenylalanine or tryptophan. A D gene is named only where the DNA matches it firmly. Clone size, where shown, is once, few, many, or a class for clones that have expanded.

CDR3nt: TGTGCCAGCAGCTATGACAATACGAACACTGAAGCTTTCTTT
CDR3aa: CASSYDNTNTEAFF
d_gene: .
abundance: .
j_gene: TRBJ1-1
v_gene: TRBV7-9

CDR3nt: TGCAGCGCGGGGGACAGACAAAGGGACACCATATATTTT
CDR3aa: CSAGDRQRDTIYF
d_gene: TRBD1
abundance: .
j_gene: TRBJ1-3
v_gene: TRBV29-1

CDR3nt: TGTGCCACCAGCAGGCCGCCATGGGGAGACACTGAAGCTTTCTTT
CDR3aa: CATSRPPWGDTEAFF
d_gene: .
abundance: .
j_gene: TRBJ1-1
v_gene: TRBV15

CDR3nt: TGCGCCAGCAGTCCCACATTTAACTATGGCTACACCTTC
CDR3aa: CASSPTFNYGYTF
d_gene: .
abundance: .
j_gene: TRBJ1-2
v_gene: TRBV4-1

CDR3nt: TGTGCCAGCAGCCCCGAGGACAGGAGTTACGAGCAGTACTTC
CDR3aa: CASSPEDRSYEQYF
d_gene: TRBD1
abundance: .
j_gene: TRBJ2-7
v_gene: TRBV7-8

CDR3nt: TGTGCCAGCAAGCGAGCCCCTCAGGGGGCACGAGAGACCCAGTACTTC
CDR3aa: CASKRAPQGARETQYF
d_gene: TRBD1
abundance: .
j_gene: TRBJ2-5
v_gene: TRBV6-6

CDR3nt: TGTGCCAGCAGTTTCGGGACAGGCTTGTCCAAAGAGACCCAGTACTTC
CDR3aa: CASSFGTGLSKETQYF
d_gene: TRBD1
abundance: .
j_gene: TRBJ2-5
v_gene: TRBV28

CDR3nt: TGTGCCTGGAAGACCCCCGGGACTAGCGGGAGCATTGAGCAGTTCTTC
CDR3aa: CAWKTPGTSGSIEQFF
d_gene: TRBD2
abundance: .
j_gene: TRBJ2-1
v_gene: TRBV30

CDR3nt: TGTGCCAGCAGCGCTACAGGGATTATGAACACTGAAGCTTTCTTT
CDR3aa: CASSATGIMNTEAFF
d_gene: .
abundance: .
j_gene: TRBJ1-1
v_gene: TRBV7-2

CDR3nt: TGTGCCAGCAGTATAGCGGGAGGGCGAGATACGCAGTATTTT
CDR3aa: CASSIAGGRDTQYF
d_gene: TRBD2
abundance: few
j_gene: TRBJ2-3
v_gene: TRBV5-4

CDR3nt: TGTGCCAGCAGTGTACAGGGAGGGGGGGAGCAGTACTTC
CDR3aa: CASSVQGGGEQYF
d_gene: .
abundance: .
j_gene: TRBJ2-7
v_gene: TRBV6-1

CDR3nt: TGTGCCAGCAGTTTCTCTTCTGGAGGGCTAGGCTCCGAGCAGTACTTC
CDR3aa: CASSFSSGGLGSEQYF
d_gene: .
abundance: .
j_gene: TRBJ2-7
v_gene: TRBV28

CDR3nt: TGTGCCATCAGTGAGTCGTCGGGAAACGGGGAAAAACTGTTTTTT
CDR3aa: CAISESSGNGEKLFF
d_gene: .
abundance: few
j_gene: TRBJ1-4
v_gene: TRBV10-3